This TCR beta chain was captured by sequencing in a study of T cell responses to AZD1222 COVID-19 vaccine. In regard to this clone: Antigen specificity is unknown.

Method: immunoSEQ multiplex PCR; TCRdb's copy keeps in-frame clones and lacks some. The sample has 57,000 or so clones, 81% seen once. Combined were second doses at about 4 or about 12 weeks. CDR1 is MNHEY, CDR2 SMNVEV, per germline (reference sequence). The ends lost 5 bases at V and 9 bases at J; junction bases unmatched: 13. The CDR3 consists of 15 residues. Study-wide points: Spike-specific TCR breadth and depth went up after people got two AZD1222 doses. Baseline seropositives among AZD1222 recipients totaled only five to seven. Only after the peak T cell response were repertoires sampled.

The chain recombines TRBV27 with TRBJ2-1; TRBD2 aligns across 7 bases. The specimen was peripheral blood, collected 28 days after the second AZD1222 dose. This TCR came from an adult who received the AZD1222 COVID-19 vaccine. The CDR3 reads CASSTLGGRYGEQFF. CDR3 sequence (DNA): TGTGCCAGCAGTACCCTTGGCGGGAGATATGGTGAGCAGTTCTTC.